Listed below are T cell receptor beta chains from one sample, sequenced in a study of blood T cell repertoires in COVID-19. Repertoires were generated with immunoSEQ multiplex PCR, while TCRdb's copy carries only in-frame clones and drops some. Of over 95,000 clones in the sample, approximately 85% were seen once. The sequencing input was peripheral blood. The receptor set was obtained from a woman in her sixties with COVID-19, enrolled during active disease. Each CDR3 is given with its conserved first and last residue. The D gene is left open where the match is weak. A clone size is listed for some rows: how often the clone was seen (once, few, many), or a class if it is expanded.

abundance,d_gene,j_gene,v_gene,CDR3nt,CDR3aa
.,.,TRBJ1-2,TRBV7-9,TGTGCCAGCAGCCGACAGGAGAACTATGGCTACACCTTC,CASSRQENYGYTF
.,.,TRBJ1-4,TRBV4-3,TGCGCCAGCAGCCAAGATTCGGACAGACGGGAAAAACTGTTTTTT,CASSQDSDRREKLFF
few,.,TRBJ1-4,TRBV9,TGTGCCAGCAGTAGTAGGGGGGAAAAACTGTTTTTT,CASSSRGEKLFF
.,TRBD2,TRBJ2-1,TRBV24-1,TGTGCCACCAGTGATTTTACGACTAGCGTTAACTCCTACAATGAGCAGTTCTTC,CATSDFTTSVNSYNEQFF
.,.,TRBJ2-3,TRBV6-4,TGTGCCAGCAGTGACTCATGGCAGGACACAGATACGCAGTATTTT,CASSDSWQDTDTQYF
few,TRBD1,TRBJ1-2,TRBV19,TGTGCCAGTAGTGTACCCTTGGGGGACAGTGACTATGGCTACACCTTC,CASSVPLGDSDYGYTF
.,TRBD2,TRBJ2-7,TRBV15,TGTGCCACCAGCGGGGGGGGGAATAGCCTCTACGAGCAGTACTTC,CATSGGGNSLYEQYF
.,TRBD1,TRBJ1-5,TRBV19,TGTGCCAGTAGTACCGGGACAGGGGACCAGCCCCAGCATTTT,CASSTGTGDQPQHF
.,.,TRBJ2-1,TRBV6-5,TGTGCCAGCAGTTTAAAGGGGCGGGAGCAGTTCTTC,CASSLKGREQFF
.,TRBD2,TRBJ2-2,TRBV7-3,TGTGCCAGCAGGCCAGCGGGGGCTCGGAACACCGGGGAGCTGTTTTTT,CASRPAGARNTGELFF
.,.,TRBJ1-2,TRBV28,TGTGCCAGCAGTGCCCGCGACAGGATCCATGGCTACACCTTC,CASSARDRIHGYTF
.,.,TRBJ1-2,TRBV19,TGTGCCAGTAGCTTGGGCAGTATCAACTATGGCTACACCTTC,CASSLGSINYGYTF
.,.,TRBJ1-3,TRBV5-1,TGCGCCAGCAGCATCAGTTCTGGAAACACCATATATTTT,CASSISSGNTIYF
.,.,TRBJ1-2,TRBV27,TGTGCCAGCAGTCCCCGTGGGGGGGACTATGGCTACACCTTC,CASSPRGGDYGYTF
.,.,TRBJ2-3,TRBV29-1,TGCAGCGCACTCACCTGGCGGGCAGATACGCAGTATTTT,CSALTWRADTQYF
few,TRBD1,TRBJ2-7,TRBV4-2,TGTGCCAGCAGCCAAGATGGGACAGGGCGAAGGTACGAGCAGTACTTC,CASSQDGTGRRYEQYF
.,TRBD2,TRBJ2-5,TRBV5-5,TGTGCCAGCAGCAGGACTAGCGGGGGGGCGTTTGAGACCCAGTACTTC,CASSRTSGGAFETQYF
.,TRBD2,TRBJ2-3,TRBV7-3,TGTGCCAGCAGCCCGCTAGCGGGGTTGGATACGCAGTATTTT,CASSPLAGLDTQYF
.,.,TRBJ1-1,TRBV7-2,TGTGCCAGCAGAGCGGGGGGGGGCCGCGCTTTCTTT,CASRAGGGRAFF
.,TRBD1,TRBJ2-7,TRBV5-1,TGCGCCAGCAGCTTGGGGCAGGGGGACGAGCAGTACTTC,CASSLGQGDEQYF
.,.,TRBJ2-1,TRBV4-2,TGTGCCAGCAGCCAAGATTTGGCTAGTGGGTTGGATGAGCAGTTCTTC,CASSQDLASGLDEQFF
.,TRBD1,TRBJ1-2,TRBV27,TGTGCCAGCAGTTTTATCGACAGGGACTATGGCTACACCTTC,CASSFIDRDYGYTF
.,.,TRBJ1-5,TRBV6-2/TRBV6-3,TGTGCCAGCAGTCAGGAAGCCTGGCCCCAGCATTTT,CASSQEAWPQHF
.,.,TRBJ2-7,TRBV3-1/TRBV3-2,TGTGCCAGCCGATCCGACAGGTACCCCAACTACGAGCAGTACTTC,CASRSDRYPNYEQYF
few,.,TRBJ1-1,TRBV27,TGTGCCAGCCTCCCTTGGGGGGACAACACTGAAGCTTTCTTT,CASLPWGDNTEAFF
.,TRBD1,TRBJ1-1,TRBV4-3,TGCGCCAGCAGCCAAGGGACAGGGAGGACTGAAGCTTTCTTT,CASSQGTGRTEAFF
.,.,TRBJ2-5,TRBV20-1,TGCAGTGCTCCTCAAGAGACCCAGTACTTC,CSAPQETQYF
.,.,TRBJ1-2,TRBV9,TGTGCCAGCAGCGTAGAGCTAGCCTTTGGCTATGGCTACACCTTC,CASSVELAFGYGYTF
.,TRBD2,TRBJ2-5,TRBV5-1,TGCGCCAGCAGCCCTAGCGGGGGGGCCGAGGAGACCCAGTACTTC,CASSPSGGAEETQYF
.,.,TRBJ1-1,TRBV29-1,TGCAGCGTAACAAGGAGAATGAACACTGAAGCTTTCTTT,CSVTRRMNTEAFF
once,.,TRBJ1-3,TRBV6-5,TGTGCCAGCATCGGGTCAGGGGCGAATACCATATATTTT,CASIGSGANTIYF
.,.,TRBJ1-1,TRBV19,TGTGCCAGTAGTCCGTCCGGGTTATTCAACACTGAAGCTTTCTTT,CASSPSGLFNTEAFF
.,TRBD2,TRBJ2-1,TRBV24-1,TGTGCCACCAGTGACGAGGGACTAGCTAACTACAATGAGCAGTTCTTC,CATSDEGLANYNEQFF
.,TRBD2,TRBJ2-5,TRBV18,TGTGCCAGCTCACTACTACCTAGCGGGGGGAACCAAGAGACCCAGTACTTC,CASSLLPSGGNQETQYF
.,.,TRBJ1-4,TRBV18,TGTGCCAGCTCAAACGAGGCGATTGAAAAACTGTTTTTT,CASSNEAIEKLFF
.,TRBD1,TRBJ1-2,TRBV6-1,TGTGCCAGCAGTGAAGTGACAGGGGACGGCTACACCTTC,CASSEVTGDGYTF
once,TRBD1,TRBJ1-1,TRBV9,TGTGCCAGCACCGGGACAGGGCTCACTGAAGCTTTCTTT,CASTGTGLTEAFF
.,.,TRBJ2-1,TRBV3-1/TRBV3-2,TGTGCCAGCAGCCCACAGGGTTTGCATGAGCAGTTCTTC,CASSPQGLHEQFF
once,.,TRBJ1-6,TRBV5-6,TGTGCCAGCAGCTTGTATTCCAGGGAGGTCTGGAATTCACCCCTCCACTTT,CASSLYSREVWNSPLHF
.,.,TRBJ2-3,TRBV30,TGTGCCTGGAGTGTATATCCTTCCGGAGGCACAGATACGCAGTATTTT,CAWSVYPSGGTDTQYF
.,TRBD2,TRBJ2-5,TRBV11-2,TGTGCCAGCAGCTTAAGGACTAGCGTAAAGACCCAGTACTTC,CASSLRTSVKTQYF
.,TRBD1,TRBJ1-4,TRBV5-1,TGCGCCAGCAGCTTCGCGGGACAGTCTGAAAAACTGTTTTTT,CASSFAGQSEKLFF
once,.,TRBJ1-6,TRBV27,TGTGCCAGCAGTTTGGAGGGGTATCGTTCACCCCTCCACTTT,CASSLEGYRSPLHF
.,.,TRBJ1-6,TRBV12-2,TGTGCAAGTCGCTTAGTGGTCAGGGGGAAGGCCTCACCCCTCCACTTT,CASRLVVRGKASPLHF
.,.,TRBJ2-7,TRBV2,TGTGCCAGCGGCCGGGACATCTCCTACGAGCAGTACTTC,CASGRDISYEQYF
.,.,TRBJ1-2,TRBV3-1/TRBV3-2,TGTGCCAGCAGCGGTGGAAGACAGTCTTCTAACTATGGCTACACCTTC,CASSGGRQSSNYGYTF
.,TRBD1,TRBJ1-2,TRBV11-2,TGTGCCAGCAGCATCCGGGACAGGGGGCTCGGCTACACCTTC,CASSIRDRGLGYTF
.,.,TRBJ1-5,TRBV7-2,TGTGCCAGCAGCTTTGGAGATCAGCCCCAGCATTTT,CASSFGDQPQHF
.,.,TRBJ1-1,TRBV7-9,TGTGCCAGCAGCTTCGGGGGTCGGGCCACTGAAGCTTTCTTT,CASSFGGRATEAFF
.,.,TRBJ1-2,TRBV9,TGTGCCAGCAGCGTAGCGCCGATTATACAGGGTTTGGGCTATGGCTACACCTTC,CASSVAPIIQGLGYGYTF
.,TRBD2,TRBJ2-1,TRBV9,TGTGCCAGCAGCATACTAGCGCGAAGGTCCTACAATGAGCAGTTCTTC,CASSILARRSYNEQFF
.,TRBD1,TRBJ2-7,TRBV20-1,TGCAGTGCCGGACAGGGAGGCGAGCAGTACTTC,CSAGQGGEQYF
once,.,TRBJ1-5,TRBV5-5,TGTGCCAGCAGCTTGGATAGGGGCGAAAGCAATCAGCCCCAGCATTTT,CASSLDRGESNQPQHF
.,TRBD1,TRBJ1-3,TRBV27,TGTGCCAGCAGTACGACAGGGTTGGGGCCGGCCTCTGGAAACACCATATATTTT,CASSTTGLGPASGNTIYF
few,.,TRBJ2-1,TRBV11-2,TGTGCCAGCAGCCCTTGGGCGGGCCCCCGCTCCTACAATGAGCAGTTCTTC,CASSPWAGPRSYNEQFF